These 2 T cell receptor beta chains share one sample of origin, sequenced in a study of OX40 agonist ivuxolimab in advanced cancers. The method was immunoSEQ multiplex PCR; TCRdb's version includes in-frame clones alone and lacks a portion of them. The sample records 59,000 or so clones, more than 75% being singletons. Material: CD4+ or CD8+ T cells sorted from blood, obtained in a trial of the OX40 agonist ivuxolimab. These receptors came from an adult with an advanced solid tumor such as melanoma, head and neck, liver or kidney cancer.

This chain joins TRBV4-1 and TRBJ2-2; possible D gene TRBD2, 6 bases. Germline V gives CDR1 MGHRA, CDR2 YSYEKL. This CDR3 contains 14 residues. V was shortened by 1 base and J by 6 bases, with 9 bases between the two germline ends. DNA of the CDR3: TGCGCCAGCAGCCAAGTCTGGAGGGCCGGGGAGCTGTTTTTT. The encoded protein is CASSQVWRAGELFF.

The J gene is TRBJ2-3, the V gene TRBV9, with 7 bases aligning to TRBD2. The CDR3 is 15 amino acids. The V gene end was trimmed by 6 bases and the J gene end by 8 bases; junction bases not matched to a gene: 15. CDR1 and CDR2 (germline): SGDLS, YYNGEE. The CDR3 sequence is CASTPRLALGGTQYF. In nucleotides, the CDR3 is TGTGCCAGCACTCCCAGACTAGCTCTGGGGGGTACGCAGTATTTT.